The entry below describes one TCR beta chain. Its matching antigen is unknown. This sample was taken from a study of CD8+ T cells in alopecia areata. Study overall: The drug, oral tofacitinib, was given to treated patients at 5 to 10 mg twice daily.

The germline V gene has CDR1 SQVTM and CDR2 ANQGSEA. Trimming cost V 1 base and J 5 bases, with 14 bases left between them. The CDR3 runs 14 residues. RNA extraction and reverse transcription yielded cDNA as sequencing template. Generated by immunoSEQ multiplex PCR, the TCRdb table keeps only in-frame clones and is missing some. The repertoire has 150,000 to 200,000 clones, about 60% of them found once; the top ten carry roughly 15%. Study observations and caveats: Higher clonality than in normal scalp was seen in lesional scalp, especially alopecia totalis/universalis. Sequencing of scalp samples also includes resident alphabeta T cells from normal skin.

The V call is TRBV29-1, the J call TRBJ1-1; D possibly corresponds to TRBD1 (5 bases). The material sequenced was CD4+ T cells sorted from blood, taken at week 0. This TCR came from a human donor with alopecia areata. The CDR3 region has the DNA TGCAGCGTTGAAGGCAGGGTCTGGATAACTGAAGCTTTCTTT. Encoded protein: CSVEGRVWITEAFF.